This T cell receptor beta chain was captured by sequencing in a study of blood T cell repertoires in COVID-19. Across the study: The United States, Italy and Spain supplied acute and convalescent COVID-19 samples. In each case, the material was cDNA or gDNA derived from T cells, B-cell-depleted T cells, or PBMCs.

Per the study methods: Scientists estimated how many nucleated cells there were by amplifying reference gene primers. The method was immunoSEQ multiplex PCR; TCRdb's version includes in-frame clones alone and lacks a portion of them. D and trimming were read from the DNA, whereas the V and J calls and clone size are those reported in that table. The sample contains 200,000 to 250,000 clones, 70% to 90% of which appear only once. This clone appeared a single time. V was clipped by 6 bases and J by 0 bases, with 11 bases between them. CDR1 is MNHNY, CDR2 SVGAGI, per germline (reference sequence). The CDR3 length is 15 residues.

This receptor was identified in a woman in her 70s with active or convalescent COVID-19. The specimen was peripheral blood. The genes are TRBV6-6 and TRBJ2-2, with D uncertain. The DNA for the CDR3 is TGTGCCAGCAGCCTAGTCCACGCGAACACCGGGGAGCTGTTTTTT. Protein: CASSLVHANTGELFF.